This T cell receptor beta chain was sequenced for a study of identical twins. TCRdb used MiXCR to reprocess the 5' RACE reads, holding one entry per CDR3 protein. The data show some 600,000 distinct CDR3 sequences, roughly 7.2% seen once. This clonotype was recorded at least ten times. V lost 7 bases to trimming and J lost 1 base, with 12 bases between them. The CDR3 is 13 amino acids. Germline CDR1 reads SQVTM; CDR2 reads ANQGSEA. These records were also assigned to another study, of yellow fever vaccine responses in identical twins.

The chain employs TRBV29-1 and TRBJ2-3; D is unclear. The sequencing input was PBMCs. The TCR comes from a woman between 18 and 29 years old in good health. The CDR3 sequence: CSADRTGTDTQYF. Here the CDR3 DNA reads TGCAGCGCCGACCGGACGGGCACAGATACGCAGTATTTT.